This T cell receptor (beta chain) was obtained from a study of T cells in Graves' hyperthyroidism and ophthalmopathy. This clonotype showed up many times. Authors of the study amplified TCR beta CDR3 regions from RNA transcripts. A first-round RT-PCR of the TCR CDR3 used the HTBI primer set. TCRdb processed the multiplex PCR reads anew with MiXCR; each CDR3 protein has one entry. The data hold hundreds of thousands of distinct CDR3 sequences, with about 14% observed a single time. Germline-derived CDR1 and CDR2 are LGHNA and YSLEER. CDR3 length: 15 residues. Trimming shortened V by 0 bases and J by 4 bases, and 12 bases separated the two germline ends.

The clonotype was recovered from a woman aged 40 to 49 with Graves' ophthalmopathy. V and J are TRBV4-3 and TRBJ1-2; D might be TRBD1 (5 bases). The sample consisted of blood. The CDR3 coding sequence is TGCGCCAGCAGCCAAGATATCGGGGGAACCTATGGCTACACCTTC. This gives the protein CASSQDIGGTYGYTF.